The 8 T cell receptor beta chains given below trace back to one sample, sequenced in a study of blood T cell repertoires in COVID-19. Here immunoSEQ multiplex PCR was the method, and the copy in TCRdb shows in-frame clones only, minus some. The sample records around 440,000 clones, approximately 90% being singletons. The sample comprised peripheral blood. All receptors derive from a woman between 50 and 59 years old with COVID-19, enrolled during active disease.

The chain joins TRBV5-1 to TRBJ1-5; 8 nucleotides match TRBD1. The length of the CDR3 is 15 residues. Trimming at V came to 0 bases and at J to 7 bases, leaving 6 bases not matched to a gene. Per the germline V gene, CDR1 is SGHRS and CDR2 is YFSETQ. CDR3 protein: CASSLGTGPRQPQHF. CDR3 in DNA: TGCGCCAGCAGCTTGGGGACAGGGCCTCGGCAGCCCCAGCATTTT.

The CDR3 DNA sequence: TGTGCCAGCAGCTTGGACAGGGGGAACACTGAAGCTTTCTTT. Amino acids: CASSLDRGNTEAFF. The J gene is TRBJ1-1, the V gene TRBV5-8; 7 bases line up with TRBD1. CDR1 is SGHTS and CDR2 is YDEGEE in the germline V gene. This CDR3 is built from 14 residues. V dropped 0 bases and J dropped 1; count of bases not matched to a gene: 0.

The chain couples TRBV28 to TRBJ2-3, with 9 bases aligning to TRBD1. Trimming at V came to 1 base and at J to 4 bases, leaving 9 bases not matched to a gene. This CDR3 is built from 17 residues. Germline values: CDR1 MDHEN, CDR2 SYDVKM. CDR3: CASSLSPGQGVPDTQYF. Here the CDR3 DNA reads TGTGCCAGCAGTTTATCCCCGGGACAGGGCGTTCCAGATACGCAGTATTTT.

The chain recombines TRBV19 with TRBJ1-4; maybe TRBD1 (6 bases). This CDR3 region has 16 residues. The germline CDR1 and CDR2 sequences are LNHDA and SQIVND (reference sequence). V was pared by 8 bases and J by 0 bases, with 16 bases between. The CDR3 is CASQPARGSTNEKLFF. CDR3 DNA: TGTGCCAGTCAACCAGCGAGGGGGTCAACTAATGAAAAACTGTTTTTT.

The V gene is TRBV30, the J gene TRBJ2-7; 9 bases agree with TRBD1. Germline trimming cut 1 base from V and 5 bases from J; bases unmatched to any gene: 6. The CDR3 runs to 14 residues. Germline values: CDR1 GTSNPN, CDR2 SVGIG (reference sequence). CDR3 in DNA: TGTGCCTGGAGTGCCGGGACAGGGCCCCACGAGCAGTACTTC. This sequence encodes CAWSAGTGPHEQYF.

The J gene is TRBJ1-1, the V gene TRBV6-4, with D unresolved. The CDR3 runs to 15 residues. Trimming removed 1 base at V and 2 bases at J, with 11 bases between. CDR1 and CDR2 (germline): MRHNA, SNTAGT. The CDR3 DNA follows: TGTGCCAGCAGTGACTGGTCGGGGATAAACACTGAAGCTTTCTTT. It codes for CASSDWSGINTEAFF.

The V call is TRBV19, the J call TRBJ1-1, with D unclear. V was shortened by 5 bases and J by 4 bases, with 14 bases between the two germline ends. There are 14 residues in the CDR3. Germline CDR1 LNHDA, CDR2 SQIVND (reference sequence). The DNA for the CDR3 is TGTGCCAGTAGTCTCCCCGGGCGGGGCACTGAAGCTTTCTTT. As protein: CASSLPGRGTEAFF. Together with reference TRBV19 and TRBJ1-1, the CDR3 gives the full variable domain: DGGITQSPKYLFRKEGQNVTLSCEQNLNHDAMYWYRQDPGQGLRLIYYSQIVNDFQKGDIAEGYSVSREKKESFPLTVTSAQKNPTAFYLCASSLPGRGTEAFFGQGTRLTVV.

The chain has TRBV7-9 and TRBJ2-1; possible D gene TRBD1, 5 bases. V was pared by 0 bases and J by 10 bases, with 7 bases between. The CDR3 runs 12 residues. Germline CDR1 reads SEHNR; CDR2 reads FQNEAQ (reference sequence). The CDR3 loop reads CASSLAAGEQFF. Written as DNA, the CDR3 is TGTGCCAGCAGCTTAGCAGCAGGGGAGCAGTTCTTC.